This T cell receptor beta chain was recovered during a study of T cell repertoires in cytomegalovirus infection. Across the study: It was the public TCR beta signatures that indicated both CMV infection and matching HLA type. Study findings and constraints: Pooled public TCR beta family frequency picked out CMV carriers with the relevant HLA. There were HLA-C-restricted CMV-specific TCR beta clonotypes dominating the ex vivo response.

TCRdb ran MiXCR on the reads and lists one entry per CDR3 protein. Of some 300,000 distinct CDR3 sequences listed, 17% were seen once; the top ten hold more than 10%. Per the germline V gene, CDR1 is LGHNA and CDR2 is YSLEER. V dropped 0 bases and J dropped 7 bases, with 15 bases sitting between them. The CDR3 covers 15 residues. Of note for this clonotype: Its antigen remains unknown.

This receptor was taken from a human donor in good health (CMV status not recorded). Some clones in this sample may be carry-over from other donors' samples. Sequencing was done on a sample of PBMCs. The rearrangement links TRBV4-3 to TRBJ1-2; TRBD1 is a possible D gene (5 bases). CDR3 nucleotide sequence: TGCGCCAGCAGCCAAGATAAGGGGCTCAGTGGTGGCTACACCTTC. This codes for CASSQDKGLSGGYTF.